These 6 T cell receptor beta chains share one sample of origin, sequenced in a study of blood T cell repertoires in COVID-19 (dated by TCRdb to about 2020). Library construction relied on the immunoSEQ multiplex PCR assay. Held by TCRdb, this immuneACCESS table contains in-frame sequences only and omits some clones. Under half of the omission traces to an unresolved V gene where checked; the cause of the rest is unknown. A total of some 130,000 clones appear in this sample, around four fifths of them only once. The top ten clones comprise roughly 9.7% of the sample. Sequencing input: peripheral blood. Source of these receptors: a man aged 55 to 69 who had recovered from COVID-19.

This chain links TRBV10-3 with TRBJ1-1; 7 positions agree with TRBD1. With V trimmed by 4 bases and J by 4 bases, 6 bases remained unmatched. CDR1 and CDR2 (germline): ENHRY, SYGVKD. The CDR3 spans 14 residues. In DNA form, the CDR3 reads TGTGCCATCAGTGTTGAGGGGGCGGTCACTGAAGCTTTCTTT. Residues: CAISVEGAVTEAFF.

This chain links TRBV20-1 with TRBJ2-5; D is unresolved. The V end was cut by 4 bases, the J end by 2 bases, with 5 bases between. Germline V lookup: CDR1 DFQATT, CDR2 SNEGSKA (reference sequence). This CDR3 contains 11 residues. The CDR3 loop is CSATRQETQYF. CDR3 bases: TGCAGTGCTACCCGTCAAGAGACCCAGTACTTC.

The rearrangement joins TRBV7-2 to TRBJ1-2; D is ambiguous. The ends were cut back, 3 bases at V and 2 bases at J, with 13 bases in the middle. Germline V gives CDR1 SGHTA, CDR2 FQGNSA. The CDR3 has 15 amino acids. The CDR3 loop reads CASSLGRLTNYGYTF. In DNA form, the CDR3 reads TGTGCCAGCAGCTTGGGGAGGCTGACGAACTATGGCTACACCTTC.

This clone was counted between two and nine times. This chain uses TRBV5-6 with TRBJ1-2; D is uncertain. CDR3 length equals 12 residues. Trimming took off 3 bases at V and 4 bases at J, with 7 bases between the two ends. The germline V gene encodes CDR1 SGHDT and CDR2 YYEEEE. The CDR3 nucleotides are TGTGCCAGCAGCTCTCGTATCTATGGCTACACCTTC. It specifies CASSSRIYGYTF.

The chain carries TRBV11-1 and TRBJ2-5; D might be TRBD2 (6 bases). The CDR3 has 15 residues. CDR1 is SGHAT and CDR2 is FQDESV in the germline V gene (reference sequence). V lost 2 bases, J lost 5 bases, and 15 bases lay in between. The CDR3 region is CASSLMGGIGETQYF. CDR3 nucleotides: TGTGCCAGCAGCTTAATGGGCGGGATCGGGGAGACCCAGTACTTC.

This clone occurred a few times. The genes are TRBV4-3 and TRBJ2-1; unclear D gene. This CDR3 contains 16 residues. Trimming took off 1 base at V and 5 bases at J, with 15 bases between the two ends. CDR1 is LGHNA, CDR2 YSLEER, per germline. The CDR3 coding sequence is TGCGCCAGCAGCCAAGGTTTGGCCAGAACAAACAATGAGCAGTTCTTC. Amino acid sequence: CASSQGLARTNNEQFF.